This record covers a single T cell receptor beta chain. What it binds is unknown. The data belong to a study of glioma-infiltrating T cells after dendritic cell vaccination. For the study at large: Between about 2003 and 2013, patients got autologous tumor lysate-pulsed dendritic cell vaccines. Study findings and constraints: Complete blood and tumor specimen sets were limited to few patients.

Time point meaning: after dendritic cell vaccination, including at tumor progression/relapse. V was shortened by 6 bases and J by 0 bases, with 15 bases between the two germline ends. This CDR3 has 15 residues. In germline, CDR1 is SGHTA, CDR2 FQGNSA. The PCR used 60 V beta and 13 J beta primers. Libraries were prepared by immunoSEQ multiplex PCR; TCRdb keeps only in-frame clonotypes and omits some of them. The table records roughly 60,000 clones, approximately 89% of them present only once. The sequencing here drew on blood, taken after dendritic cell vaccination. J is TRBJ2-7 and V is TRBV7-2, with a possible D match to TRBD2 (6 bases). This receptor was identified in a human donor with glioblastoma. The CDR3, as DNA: TGTGCCAGCAGGGTAGCGGCTACCAGCTCCTACGAGCAGTACTTC. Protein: CASRVAATSSYEQYF.